The 27 T cell receptor beta chains below all came from one sample that was sequenced in a study of post-analysis software for immune sequencing data. Libraries were made from TCR beta cDNA, and they carried unique molecular identifiers. One entry per CDR3 protein results from TCRdb running MiXCR on the PCR reads. In the table there are about 200,000 distinct CDR3 sequences, over 25% of which are singletons. Whole-study findings and limits: The five TRBV segments detected at higher frequency in patients than in controls included TRBV5-6, TRBV5-1 and TRBV20-1.

No antigens are known for them. Sequences were obtained from blood. These receptors were obtained from a girl under 18 with multiple sclerosis.

With regard to this clonotype: One junction end does not reproduce the germline sequence, and a read error may be involved. The rearrangement joins TRBV12-3 or TRBV12-4 to TRBJ2-1; 11 positions agree with TRBD2. This CDR3 is 16 amino acids long. DNA of the CDR3: TGTGCCAGCAGTTTTACTAGCGGGAGCTCCTACAATGGGCAGTTCTTC. It codes for CASSFTSGSSYNGQFF.

In the case of this clonotype: This clone may be a read error of a much larger clone one base away. The rearrangement joins TRBV20-1 to TRBJ2-3; D is possibly TRBD1 or TRBD2 (7 bases each). Germline CDR1 is DFQATT and CDR2 is SNEGSKA (reference sequence). The V and J ends lost 1 base and 7 bases respectively, with 12 bases between them. This CDR3 region has 13 residues. The CDR3 reads CSARAGGANTQYF. In DNA, the CDR3 is TGCAGTGCTAGAGCAGGGGGGGCGAATACGCAGTATTTT.

This clonotype was detected only a few times. The chain uses TRBV20-1 and TRBJ2-7; 7 nucleotides line up with TRBD1. The J segment lost 6 bases and the V segment lost 6 bases, leaving 17 bases of the junction unmatched. The CDR3 loop spans 15 amino acids. Germline CDR1 and CDR2: DFQATT and SNEGSKA (reference sequence). The CDR3: CSARGRNTGVCEQYF. The CDR3 DNA reads TGCAGTGCCAGGGGCCGGAACACAGGGGTCTGCGAGCAGTACTTC.

This clonotype has just a few counts. The V and J genes are TRBV2 and TRBJ1-2, with TRBD1 identical over 10 bases. CDR1 is SNHLY and CDR2 is FYNNEI in the germline V gene. V lost 5 bases, J lost 0 bases, and 9 bases stayed unmatched. CDR3 length: 17 amino acids. CDR3 protein: CASSQDRGSTTNYGYTF. CDR3 sequence (DNA): TGTGCCAGCAGTCAGGACAGGGGGTCAACCACTAACTATGGCTACACCTTC.

Only a few counts were recorded for this clonotype. The chain is built from TRBV29-1 and TRBJ2-6; possibly TRBD1 or TRBD2 for D (5 bases each). The CDR3 loop spans 14 amino acids. V was clipped by 0 bases and J by 8 bases, with 11 bases between them. Germline lookup yields CDR1 SQVTM and CDR2 ANQGSEA. This CDR3 reads CSVEDRGDSNVLTF. The DNA for the CDR3 is TGCAGCGTTGAAGATCGGGGCGACTCCAACGTCCTGACTTTC.

To note about this clonotype: A junction boundary mismatches the germline segment, possibly from a read error. J is TRBJ2-1 and V is TRBV18, with D perhaps matching TRBD1 (6 bases). CDR1 KGHSH and CDR2 LQKENI come from the germline V gene. CDR3 length equals 18 residues. CDR3 sequence reads: CASSPTITGLLSYNEQCF. CDR3 DNA sequence: TGTGCCAGCTCACCCACTATAACAGGGCTACTCTCCTACAATGAGCAGTGCTTC. Full variable domain (outside the CDR3, taken from reference TRBV18 and TRBJ2-1): NAGVMQNPRHLVRRRGQEARLRCSPMKGHSHVYWYRQLPEEGLKFMVYLQKENIIDESGMPKERFSAEFPKEGPSILRIQQVVRGDSAAYFCASSPTITGLLSYNEQCFGPGTRLTVL.

The V and J genes are TRBV6-6 and TRBJ2-3; D gene ambiguous. CDR1 is MNHNY and CDR2 is SVGAGI in the germline V gene (reference sequence). Trimming left V 2 bases short and J 2 bases short, with 8 bases between. CDR3 length: 14 residues. The CDR3 is CASSYHDFTDTQYF. The CDR3 DNA follows: TGTGCCAGCAGTTACCACGACTTCACAGATACGCAGTATTTT.

This sequence joins TRBV28 and TRBJ1-2; D gene unclear. The CDR3 has 14 residues. Germline V gene lookup returns CDR1 MDHEN and CDR2 SYDVKM. V was trimmed by 5 bases and J by 5 bases, leaving 15 bases between them. CDR3 bases: TGTGCCAGCAGTGACTCTATTTCTGGGTATGGCTACACCTTC. Its protein product is CASSDSISGYGYTF.

This clonotype was detected a few times. This chain connects TRBV2 to TRBJ1-1; weak D call: TRBD1 (5 bases). CDR3 length: 14 residues. Germline assignment: CDR1 SNHLY and CDR2 FYNNEI. V dropped 3 bases and J dropped 0 bases, with 8 bases sitting between them. Here the CDR3 DNA reads TGTGCCAGCAGTGACAGGGCCATGAACACTGAAGCTTTCTTT. It specifies CASSDRAMNTEAFF.

This rearrangement joins TRBV6-1 to TRBJ1-1; maybe TRBD1 (5 bases). The germline CDR1 and CDR2 sequences are MNHNS and SASEGT. The V and J ends lost 10 bases and 2 bases respectively, with 20 bases between them. The CDR3 totals 15 residues. CDR3 nucleotide sequence: TGTGCCAACTCCGAGGGACGGGGGGACAACACTGAAGCTTTCTTT. It encodes CANSEGRGDNTEAFF.

Regarding this clonotype: The junction and the germline gene differ at one end; a read error may be behind it. The chain has TRBV20-1 and TRBJ2-1, with D possibly TRBD1 on 6 matching bases. The CDR3 length is 13 residues. Germline CDR1 and CDR2: DFQATT and SNEGSKA (reference sequence). The CDR3 DNA follows: TGCAGTGCCCCCCTAGCAGGGGTCAATGAGCGGTTCTTC. Its protein is CSAPLAGVNERFF.

This clonotype was picked up a small number of times. This chain connects TRBV6-1 to TRBJ2-1; 10 bases match TRBD1. This CDR3 has 15 residues. Trimming removed 5 bases from V and 0 bases from J; junction bases left unmatched: 1. CDR1 is MNHNS and CDR2 is SASEGT in the germline V gene. CDR3 amino acids: CASSWTGGSYNEQFF. The CDR3 DNA is TGTGCCAGCAGTTGGACAGGGGGCTCCTACAATGAGCAGTTCTTC.

The chain joins TRBV7-6 to TRBJ2-1; unclear D gene. The ends were cut back, 2 bases at V and 5 bases at J, with 10 bases in the middle. The length of the CDR3 is 14 residues. The germline V gene encodes CDR1 SGHVS and CDR2 FNYEAQ. Here the CDR3 reads CASSLFAANNEQFF. In nucleotides, the CDR3 is TGTGCCAGCAGCTTATTTGCAGCAAACAATGAGCAGTTCTTC.

V and J are TRBV4-1 and TRBJ2-1; D is possibly TRBD1 or TRBD2 (6 bases each). The CDR3 extends over 14 amino acids. V lost 3 bases to trimming and J lost 7 bases, with 13 bases between them. In germline, CDR1 is MGHRA, CDR2 YSYEKL. The CDR3 loop is CASSHPGAPNEQFF. Written as DNA, the CDR3 is TGCGCCAGCAGCCACCCGGGGGCTCCGAATGAGCAGTTCTTC.

The rearrangement links TRBV27 to TRBJ2-3, with D possibly being TRBD2 (5 bases). The V gene's germline CDR1 is MNHEY and CDR2 SMNVEV (reference sequence). This CDR3 region has 16 residues. V was trimmed by 5 bases and J by 7 bases, leaving 22 bases between them. This chain's CDR3 is CASSPRRAGVGNTQYF. CDR3 in DNA: TGTGCCAGCAGTCCCCGACGGGCGGGCGTTGGAAATACGCAGTATTTT.

This clonotype appeared once. The chain employs TRBV4-2 and TRBJ2-7, with 10 bases aligning to TRBD2. The CDR3 has 16 residues. Trimming took 0 bases from V and 1 from J; bases not matched to a gene: 3. Germline V gene lookup returns CDR1 LGHNA and CDR2 YNFKEQ. CDR3 bases: TGTGCCAGCAGCCAAGATCCTAGCGGGAGTTCCTACGAGCAGTACTTC. Residues: CASSQDPSGSSYEQYF.

This clonotype was seen a few times. The chain recombines TRBV7-2 with TRBJ1-1, with D possibly matching TRBD1 (6 bases). V was shortened by 7 bases and J by 1 base, with 10 bases between the two germline ends. Germline CDR1 is SGHTA and CDR2 is FQGNSA. CDR3 length: 13 amino acids. This CDR3 is CASKTGRNTEAFF. Written as DNA, the CDR3 is TGTGCCAGCAAAACAGGGAGGAACACTGAAGCTTTCTTT.

This clonotype has a handful of counts. V gene TRBV4-1 combines with J gene TRBJ2-1; 8 bases agree with TRBD2. Germline CDR1 MGHRA, CDR2 YSYEKL. This CDR3 has 15 residues. Trimming removed 4 bases from V and 6 bases from J; junction bases left unmatched: 8. The CDR3 region is CASSLGRGSGNEQFF. CDR3 bases: TGCGCCAGCAGCCTCGGGAGGGGATCTGGCAATGAGCAGTTCTTC.

This clonotype has a count of ten or more. The V gene is TRBV5-6, the J gene TRBJ2-1, with no clear D. Trimming removed 1 base from V and 0 bases from J, with 2 bases in between. Germline V gene sequence: CDR1 SGHDT, CDR2 YYEEEE. The CDR3 has 13 residues. CDR3: CASSLSSYNEQFF. The CDR3, as DNA: TGTGCCAGCAGCTTGAGCTCCTACAATGAGCAGTTCTTC. Drawing the rest from reference TRBV5-6 and TRBJ2-1, the complete variable domain is DAGVTQSPTHLIKTRGQQVTLRCSPKSGHDTVSWYQQALGQGPQFIFQYYEEEERQRGNFPDRFSGHQFPNYSSELNVNALLLGDSALYLCASSLSSYNEQFFGPGTRLTVL.

This clonotype was observed a handful of times. The chain is built from TRBV5-1 and TRBJ2-1, with 8 bases matching TRBD2. The CDR3 extends over 15 amino acids. Germline V gene sequence: CDR1 SGHRS, CDR2 YFSETQ. V gave up 2 bases and J gave up 1 base; unmatched junction bases: 2. The CDR3 reads CASSFSGKSYNEQFF. CDR3 sequence (DNA): TGCGCCAGCAGCTTTAGCGGGAAGTCCTACAATGAGCAGTTCTTC.

For this clonotype: A read error is likely, as this CDR3 ends without the conserved phenylalanine or tryptophan. The chain is built from TRBV9 and TRBJ1-1; TRBD1 might be the D (6 bases). The CDR3 has 14 residues. CDR1 and CDR2 from the germline V gene are SGDLS and YYNGEE. V lost 3 bases, J lost 1 base, and 10 bases lay in between. CDR3 protein: CASSETGRNTEAFC. DNA for the CDR3: TGTGCCAGCAGCGAGACAGGAAGGAACACTGAAGCTTTCTGT.

The genes are TRBV24-1 and TRBJ2-4, with 10 bases identical to TRBD2. The J call is uncertain, as TRBJ2-7 better fits the DNA end. This CDR3 is 14 amino acids long. Per germline, CDR1 KGHDR and CDR2 SFDVKD. CDR3 amino acids: CATEGTSASYEQYF. The CDR3 DNA is TGTGCCACGGAAGGGACTAGCGCGTCCTACGAGCAGTACTTC.

To note about this clonotype: Since a much larger clone is just one base distant, this may be a read error. This chain uses TRBV7-9 with TRBJ2-4, with 13 positions matching TRBD2. Germline CDR1 and CDR2: SEHNR and FQNEAQ (reference sequence). The CDR3 is 17 amino acids. Trimming removed 4 bases from V and 0 bases from J; junction bases left unmatched: 3. CDR3 DNA sequence: TGTGCCAGCAGCTCTGGACTAGCGGGAGAAGCCAAAAACATTCAGTACTTC. Translated: CASSSGLAGEAKNIQYF.

The rearrangement uses TRBV28 and TRBJ2-4, with D maybe TRBD2 (5 bases). There are 15 residues in the CDR3. CDR1 MDHEN and CDR2 SYDVKM come from the germline V gene. V was clipped by 6 bases and J by 5 bases, with 17 bases between them. CDR3 in DNA: TGTGCCAGCAGAGGCGGAGGTAGCCGAGAAAACATTCAGTACTTC. The encoded protein is CASRGGGSRENIQYF. The variable domain in full, completed from reference TRBV28 and TRBJ2-4, reads DVKVTQSSRYLVKRTGEKVFLECVQDMDHENMFWYRQDPGLGLRLIYFSYDVKMKEKGDIPEGYSVSREKKERFSLILESASTNQTSMYLCASRGGGSRENIQYFGAGTRLSVL.

This clonotype was seen ten or more times. CDR3 residues: CASRVTMYNEQFF. The CDR3 DNA sequence: TGCGCCAGCAGAGTTACTATGTACAATGAGCAGTTCTTC. J is TRBJ2-1 and V is TRBV5-1; D call uncertain. The CDR3 runs 13 residues. Germline loops: CDR1 SGHRS, CDR2 YFSETQ. V lost 5 bases and J 4 bases, leaving 10 bases between the germline ends.

Many counts were recorded for this clonotype. The CDR3 is CACRTGKVGYNEQFF. The DNA of the CDR3 is TGCGCCTGCCGGACCGGGAAGGTCGGCTACAATGAGCAGTTCTTC. V gene TRBV5-1 combines with J gene TRBJ2-1, with D possibly matching TRBD2 (5 bases). Trimming removed 10 bases from V and 3 bases from J, with 20 bases in between. The CDR3 covers 15 residues. Germline V gene sequence: CDR1 SGHRS, CDR2 YFSETQ. Full variable domain (missing parts from reference TRBV5-1 and TRBJ2-1): KAGVTQTPRYLIKTRGQQVTLSCSPISGHRSVSWYQQTPGQGLQFLFEYFSETQRNKGNFPGRFSGRQFSNSRSEMNVSTLELGDSALYLCACRTGKVGYNEQFFGPGTRLTVL.

The chain recombines TRBV10-3 with TRBJ2-7; D perhaps matches TRBD1 (6 bases). The CDR3 runs 16 residues. CDR1 ENHRY and CDR2 SYGVKD come from the germline V gene. Between the trimmed V and J ends, which lost 4 bases and 0 bases, there was a span of 16 bases. CDR3 protein: CAISGRAGALSYEQYF. CDR3 coding DNA: TGTGCCATCAGTGGGCGGGCAGGGGCCCTCTCCTACGAGCAGTACTTC.